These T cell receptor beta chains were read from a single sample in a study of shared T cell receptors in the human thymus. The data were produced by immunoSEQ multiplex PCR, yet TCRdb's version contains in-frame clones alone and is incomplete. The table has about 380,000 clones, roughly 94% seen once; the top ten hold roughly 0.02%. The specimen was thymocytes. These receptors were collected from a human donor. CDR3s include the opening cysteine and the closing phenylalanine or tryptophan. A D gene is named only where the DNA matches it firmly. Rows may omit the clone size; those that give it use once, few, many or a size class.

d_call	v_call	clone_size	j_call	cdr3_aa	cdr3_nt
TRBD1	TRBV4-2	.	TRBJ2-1	CASSHWTGESSYNEQFF	TGTGCCAGCAGCCATTGGACAGGAGAAAGTTCTTACAATGAGCAGTTCTTC
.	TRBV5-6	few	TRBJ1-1	CASSDYEGLNTEAFF	TGTGCCAGCAGCGATTACGAGGGATTGAACACTGAAGCTTTCTTT
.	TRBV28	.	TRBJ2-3	CASSFGPGYSTDTQYF	TGTGCCAGCAGTTTCGGGCCGGGATATAGCACAGATACGCAGTATTTT
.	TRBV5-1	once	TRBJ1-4	CASSLGVGAANEKLFF	TGCGCCAGCAGCTTGGGGGTAGGGGCAGCTAATGAAAAACTGTTTTTT
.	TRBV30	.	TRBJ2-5	CAWSDRVAETQYF	TGTGCCTGGAGTGACAGGGTCGCTGAGACCCAGTACTTC
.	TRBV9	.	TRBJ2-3	CASSPRPAAGRLDTDTQYF	TGTGCCAGCAGCCCGCGACCTGCTGCGGGCCGGTTAGACACAGATACGCAGTATTTT
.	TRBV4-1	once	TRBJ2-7	CASSQHRGAQVLREQYF	TGCGCCAGCAGCCAGCACCGGGGGGCGCAGGTGCTACGAGAGCAGTACTTC
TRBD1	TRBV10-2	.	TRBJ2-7	CASRNRGTYYEQYF	TGCGCCAGCAGAAACAGGGGTACTTACTACGAGCAGTACTTC
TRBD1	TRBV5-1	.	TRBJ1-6	CASSLLDRDRSPLHF	TGCGCCAGCAGCTTACTCGACCGGGACAGATCACCCCTCCACTTT
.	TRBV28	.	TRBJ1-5	CASSAISSNQPQHF	TGTGCCAGCAGTGCCATTAGTAGCAATCAGCCCCAGCATTTT
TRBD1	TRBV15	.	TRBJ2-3	CATSIYLTGQGRSTDTQYF	TGTGCCACCAGCATTTACCTAACGGGACAGGGTAGGAGCACAGATACGCAGTATTTT
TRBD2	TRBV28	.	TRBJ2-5	CASRSPSGRGETQYF	TGTGCCAGCAGATCTCCTAGCGGGAGAGGAGAGACCCAGTACTTC
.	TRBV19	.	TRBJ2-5	CASSTQGTQETQYF	TGTGCCAGTAGTACGCAGGGTACCCAAGAGACCCAGTACTTC
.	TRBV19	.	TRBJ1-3	CASSIVRSTGNTIYF	TGTGCCAGTAGTATTGTCAGGAGCACTGGAAACACCATATATTTT
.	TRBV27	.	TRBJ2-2	CASSLGTTNTGELFF	TGTGCCAGCAGTTTAGGGACAACGAACACCGGGGAGCTGTTTTTT
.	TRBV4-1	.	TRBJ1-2	CASSHPGHTSGGYTF	TGCGCCAGCAGCCATCCGGGACACACGTCGGGTGGCTACACCTTC
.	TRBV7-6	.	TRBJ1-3	CASSFSAGAGDTIYF	TGTGCCAGCAGTTTTAGTGCAGGGGCAGGAGACACCATATATTTT
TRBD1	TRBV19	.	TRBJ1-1	CASTKDRGRTEAFF	TGTGCCAGTACCAAAGACAGGGGTCGCACTGAAGCTTTCTTT
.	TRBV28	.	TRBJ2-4	CASSHGDKGKNIQYF	TGTGCCAGCAGTCACGGGGACAAGGGGAAAAACATTCAGTACTTC
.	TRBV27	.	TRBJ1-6	CASSQWNHSPLHF	TGTGCCAGCAGTCAGTGGAATCATTCACCCCTCCACTTT